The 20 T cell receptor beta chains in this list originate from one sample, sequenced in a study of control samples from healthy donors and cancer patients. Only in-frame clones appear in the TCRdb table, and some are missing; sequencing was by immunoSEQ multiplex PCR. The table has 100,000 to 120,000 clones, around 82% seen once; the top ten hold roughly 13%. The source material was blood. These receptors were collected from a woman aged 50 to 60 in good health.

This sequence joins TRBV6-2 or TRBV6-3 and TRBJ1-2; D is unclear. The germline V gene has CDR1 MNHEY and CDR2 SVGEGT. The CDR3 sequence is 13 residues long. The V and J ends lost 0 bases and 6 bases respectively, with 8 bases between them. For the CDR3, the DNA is TGTGCCAGCAGTTACTCCCGAGACAATGGCTACACCTTC. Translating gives CASSYSRDNGYTF.

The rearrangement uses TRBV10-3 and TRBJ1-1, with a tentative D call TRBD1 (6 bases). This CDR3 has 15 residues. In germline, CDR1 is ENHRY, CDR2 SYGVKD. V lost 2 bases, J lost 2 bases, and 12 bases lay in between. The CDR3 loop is CAISEGLGGNTEAFF. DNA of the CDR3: TGTGCCATCAGTGAGGGTTTAGGGGGTAACACTGAAGCTTTCTTT.

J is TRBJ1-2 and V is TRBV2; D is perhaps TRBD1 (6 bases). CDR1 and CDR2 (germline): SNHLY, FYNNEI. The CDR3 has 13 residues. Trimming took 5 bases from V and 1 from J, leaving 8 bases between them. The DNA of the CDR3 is TGTGCCAGCAGTCGGACAGTTAACTATGGCTACACCTTC. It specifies CASSRTVNYGYTF.

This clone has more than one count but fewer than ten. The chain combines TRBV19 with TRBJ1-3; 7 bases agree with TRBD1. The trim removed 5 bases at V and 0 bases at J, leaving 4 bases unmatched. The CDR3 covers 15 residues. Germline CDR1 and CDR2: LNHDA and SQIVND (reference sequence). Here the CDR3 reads CASSLWTGSGNTIYF. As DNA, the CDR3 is TGTGCCAGTAGTCTCTGGACAGGCTCTGGAAACACCATATATTTT.

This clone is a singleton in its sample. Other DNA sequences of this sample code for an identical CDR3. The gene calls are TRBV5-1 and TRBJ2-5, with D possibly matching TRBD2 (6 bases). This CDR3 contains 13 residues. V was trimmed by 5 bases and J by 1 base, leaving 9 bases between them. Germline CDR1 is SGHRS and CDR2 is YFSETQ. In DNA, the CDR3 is TGCGCCAGCAGGGGGACTGGCCAAGAGACCCAGTACTTC. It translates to CASRGTGQETQYF.

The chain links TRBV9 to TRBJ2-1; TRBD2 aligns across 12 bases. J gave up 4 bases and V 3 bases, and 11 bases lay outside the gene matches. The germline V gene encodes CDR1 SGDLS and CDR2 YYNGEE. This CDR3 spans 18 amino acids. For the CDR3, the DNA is TGTGCCAGCAGCGCGCCGTCCCGACTAGCGGGGGATTACAATGAGCAGTTCTTC. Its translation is CASSAPSRLAGDYNEQFF.

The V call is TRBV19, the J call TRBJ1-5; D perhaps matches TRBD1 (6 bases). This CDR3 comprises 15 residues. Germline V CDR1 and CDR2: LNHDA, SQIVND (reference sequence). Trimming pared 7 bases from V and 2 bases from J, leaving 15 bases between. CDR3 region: CASKIQGLGNQPQHF. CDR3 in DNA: TGTGCCAGTAAAATACAGGGACTGGGCAATCAGCCCCAGCATTTT.

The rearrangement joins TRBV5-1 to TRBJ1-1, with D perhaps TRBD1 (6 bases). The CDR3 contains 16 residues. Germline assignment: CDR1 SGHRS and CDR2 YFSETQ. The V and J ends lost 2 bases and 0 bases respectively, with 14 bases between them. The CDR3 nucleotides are TGCGCCAGCAGCTTTATGACAGGATCGATGAACACTGAAGCTTTCTTT. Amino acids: CASSFMTGSMNTEAFF.

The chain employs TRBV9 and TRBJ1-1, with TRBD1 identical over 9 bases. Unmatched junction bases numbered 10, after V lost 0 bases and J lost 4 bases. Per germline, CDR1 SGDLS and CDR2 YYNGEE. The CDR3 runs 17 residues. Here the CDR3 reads CASSVAGTGYVGTEAFF. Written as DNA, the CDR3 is TGTGCCAGCAGCGTAGCGGGGACAGGGTATGTGGGCACTGAAGCTTTCTTT. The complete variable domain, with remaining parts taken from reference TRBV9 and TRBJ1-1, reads DSGVTQTPKHLITATGQRVTLRCSPRSGDLSVYWYQQSLDQGLQFLIQYYNGEERAKGNILERFSAQQFPDLHSELNLSSLELGDSALYFCASSVAGTGYVGTEAFFGQGTRLTVV.

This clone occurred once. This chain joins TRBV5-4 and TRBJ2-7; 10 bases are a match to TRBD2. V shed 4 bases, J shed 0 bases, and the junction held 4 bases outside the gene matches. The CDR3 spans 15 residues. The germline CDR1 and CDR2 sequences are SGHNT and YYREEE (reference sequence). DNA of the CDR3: TGTGCCAGCAGCCCGAGGACTAGCGGCTCCTACGAGCAGTACTTC. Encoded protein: CASSPRTSGSYEQYF. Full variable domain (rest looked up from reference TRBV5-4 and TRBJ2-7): ETGVTQSPTHLIKTRGQQVTLRCSSQSGHNTVSWYQQALGQGPQFIFQYYREEENGRGNFPPRFSGLQFPNYSSELNVNALELDDSALYLCASSPRTSGSYEQYFGPGTRLTVT.

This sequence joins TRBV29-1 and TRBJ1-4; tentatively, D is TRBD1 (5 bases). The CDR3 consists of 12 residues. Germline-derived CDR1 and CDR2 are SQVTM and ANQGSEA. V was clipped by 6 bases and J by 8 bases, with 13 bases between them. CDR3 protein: CSVATAGEKLFF. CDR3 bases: TGCAGCGTAGCGACAGCGGGCGAAAAACTGTTTTTT. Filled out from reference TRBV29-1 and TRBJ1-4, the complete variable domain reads SAVISQKPSRDICQRGTSLTIQCQVDSQVTMMFWYRQQPGQSLTLIATANQGSEATYESGFVIDKFPISRPNLTFSTLTVSNMSPEDSSIYLCSVATAGEKLFFGSGTQLSVL.

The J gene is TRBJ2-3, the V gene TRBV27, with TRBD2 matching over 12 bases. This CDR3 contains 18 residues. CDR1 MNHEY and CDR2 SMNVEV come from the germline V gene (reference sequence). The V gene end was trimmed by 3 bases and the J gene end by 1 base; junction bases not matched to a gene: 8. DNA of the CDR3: TGTGCCAGCAGTTTTTGGGGGACTAGCGGGTTCCGCACAGATACGCAGTATTTT. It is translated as CASSFWGTSGFRTDTQYF.

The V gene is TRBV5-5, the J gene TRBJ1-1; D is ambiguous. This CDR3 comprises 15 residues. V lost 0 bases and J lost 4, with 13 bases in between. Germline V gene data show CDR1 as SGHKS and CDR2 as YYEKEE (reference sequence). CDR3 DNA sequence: TGTGCCAGCAGCTTGGGATTTGGGTTGAGCACTGAAGCTTTCTTT. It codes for CASSLGFGLSTEAFF.

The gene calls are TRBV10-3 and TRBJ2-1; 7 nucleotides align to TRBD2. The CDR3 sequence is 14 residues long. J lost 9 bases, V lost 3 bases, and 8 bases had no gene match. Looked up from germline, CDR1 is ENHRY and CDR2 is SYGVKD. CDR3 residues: CAISDGQGGGEQFF. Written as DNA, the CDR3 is TGTGCCATCAGTGACGGGCAGGGCGGGGGTGAGCAGTTCTTC.

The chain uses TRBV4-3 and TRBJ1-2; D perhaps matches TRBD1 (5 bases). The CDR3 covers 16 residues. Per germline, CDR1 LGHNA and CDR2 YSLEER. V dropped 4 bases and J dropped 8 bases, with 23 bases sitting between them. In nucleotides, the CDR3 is TGCGCCAGCAGCCCGGAGACAGCTAGCCCACTATACGGCTACACCTTC. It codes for CASSPETASPLYGYTF.

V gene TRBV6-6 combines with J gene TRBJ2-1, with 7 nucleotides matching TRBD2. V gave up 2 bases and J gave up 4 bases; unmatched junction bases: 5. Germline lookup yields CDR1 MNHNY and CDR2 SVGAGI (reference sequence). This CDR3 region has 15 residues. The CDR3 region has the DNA TGTGCCAGCAGTTACGGGGACTACACTTACAATGAGCAGTTCTTC. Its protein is CASSYGDYTYNEQFF.

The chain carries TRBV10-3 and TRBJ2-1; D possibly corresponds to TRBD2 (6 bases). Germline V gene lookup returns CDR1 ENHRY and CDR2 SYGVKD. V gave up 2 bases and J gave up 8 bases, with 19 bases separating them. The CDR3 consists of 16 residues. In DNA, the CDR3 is TGTGCCATCAGTGAGACGGGGGAGTTTATGGGCGATGAGCAGTTCTTC. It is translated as CAISETGEFMGDEQFF.

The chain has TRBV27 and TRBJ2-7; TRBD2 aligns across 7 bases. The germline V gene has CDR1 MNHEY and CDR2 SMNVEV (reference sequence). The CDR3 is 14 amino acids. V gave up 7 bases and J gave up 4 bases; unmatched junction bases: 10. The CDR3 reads CASTRSGTPYEQYF. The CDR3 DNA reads TGTGCCAGCACTCGAAGCGGGACCCCTTACGAGCAGTACTTC.

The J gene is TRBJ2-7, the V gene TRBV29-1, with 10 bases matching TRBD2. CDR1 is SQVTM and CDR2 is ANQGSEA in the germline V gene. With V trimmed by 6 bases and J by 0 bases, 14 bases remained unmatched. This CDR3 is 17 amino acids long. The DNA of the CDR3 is TGCAGCGTGAGGGGTATGGTTAGCGGGAGGCCCTCCTACGAGCAGTACTTC. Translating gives CSVRGMVSGRPSYEQYF.

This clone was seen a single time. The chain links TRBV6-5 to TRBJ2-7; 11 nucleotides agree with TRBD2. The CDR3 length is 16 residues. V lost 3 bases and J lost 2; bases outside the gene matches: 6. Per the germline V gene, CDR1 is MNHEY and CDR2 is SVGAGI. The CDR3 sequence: CASSYRTSGFPYEQYF. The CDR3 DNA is TGTGCCAGCAGTTATCGGACTAGCGGGTTCCCCTACGAGCAGTACTTC.